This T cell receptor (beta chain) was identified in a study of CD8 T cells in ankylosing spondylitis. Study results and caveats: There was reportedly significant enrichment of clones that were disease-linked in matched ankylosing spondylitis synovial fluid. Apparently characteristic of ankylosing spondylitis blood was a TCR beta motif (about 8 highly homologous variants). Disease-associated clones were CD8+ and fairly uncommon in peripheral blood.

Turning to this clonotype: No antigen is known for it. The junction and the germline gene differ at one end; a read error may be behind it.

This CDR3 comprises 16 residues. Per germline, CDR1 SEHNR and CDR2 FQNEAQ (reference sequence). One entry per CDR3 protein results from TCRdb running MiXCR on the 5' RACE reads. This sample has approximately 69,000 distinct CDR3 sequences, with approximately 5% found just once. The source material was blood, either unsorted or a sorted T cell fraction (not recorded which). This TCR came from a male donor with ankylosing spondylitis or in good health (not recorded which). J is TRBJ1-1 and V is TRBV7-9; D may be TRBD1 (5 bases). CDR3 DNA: TGTACCAGCAGCCCCCCGGGACCCCCCCCGAACACTGAAGCTTTCTTT. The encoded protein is CTSSPPGPPPNTEAFF.